A selection of T cell receptor beta chains follows, all from one sample in a study of post-analysis software for immune sequencing data. Each CDR3 protein gets one entry after TCRdb re-called the PCR reads with MiXCR. The sample records hundreds of thousands of distinct CDR3 sequences, roughly three fifths being singletons. The sample comprised blood. These receptors originate from a girl aged 2-10 years with multiple sclerosis. CDR3s include the opening cysteine and the closing phenylalanine or tryptophan.

V gene: TRBV4-1; J gene: TRBJ1-1; CDR3 protein: CASRDLGAALPNTEAFF
V gene: TRBV6-5; J gene: TRBJ2-1; CDR3 protein: CASRPVQGAGNEQFF
V gene: TRBV29-1; J gene: TRBJ1-6; CDR3 protein: CSAQDGASSPLHF
V gene: TRBV4-2; J gene: TRBJ2-7; CDR3 protein: CASSPSGRGAGSDPYEQYF
V gene: TRBV20-1; J gene: TRBJ2-5; CDR3 protein: CSARDRGSGTLGETQYF
V gene: TRBV12-3/TRBV12-4; J gene: TRBJ1-5; CDR3 protein: CASSFRGSGTGGNQPQHF
V gene: TRBV7-9; J gene: TRBJ2-7; CDR3 protein: CASSPGPGTVIYEQYF
V gene: TRBV12-3/TRBV12-4; J gene: TRBJ2-5; CDR3 protein: CASSPSQGPRPQETQYF
V gene: TRBV5-1; J gene: TRBJ2-1; CDR3 protein: CASSLDSSGGNEQFF
V gene: TRBV30; J gene: TRBJ2-7; CDR3 protein: CAWNLAALGPFFEQYF
V gene: TRBV6-6; J gene: NA; CDR3 protein: CASSYSRVSYNEQYF
V gene: TRBV7-2; J gene: TRBJ1-1; CDR3 protein: CASSLFMDTEAFF
V gene: TRBV29-1; J gene: TRBJ2-1; CDR3 protein: CSVLPGTSGGASYNEQFF
V gene: TRBV20-1; J gene: NA; CDR3 protein: CSARTGTSGITYEQYF
V gene: TRBV29-1; J gene: TRBJ2-1; CDR3 protein: CSVSGLAGYNEQFF
V gene: TRBV12-3/TRBV12-4; J gene: TRBJ2-7; CDR3 protein: CASSLGGGTEQYF
V gene: TRBV10-3; J gene: TRBJ2-5; CDR3 protein: CAISGGEETQYF